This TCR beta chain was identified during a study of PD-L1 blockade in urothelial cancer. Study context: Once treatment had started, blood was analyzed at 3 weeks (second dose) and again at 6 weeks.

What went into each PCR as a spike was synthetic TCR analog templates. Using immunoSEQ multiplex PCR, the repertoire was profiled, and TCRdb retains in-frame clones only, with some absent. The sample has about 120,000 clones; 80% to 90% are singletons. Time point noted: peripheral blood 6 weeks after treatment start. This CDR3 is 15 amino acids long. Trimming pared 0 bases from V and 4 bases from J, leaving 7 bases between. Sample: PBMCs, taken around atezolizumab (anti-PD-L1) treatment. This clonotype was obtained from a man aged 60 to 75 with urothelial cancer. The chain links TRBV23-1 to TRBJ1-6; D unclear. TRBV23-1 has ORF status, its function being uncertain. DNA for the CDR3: TGCGCCAGCAGTCAATCCGCCGGGTATAATTCACCCCTCCACTTT. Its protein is CASSQSAGYNSPLHF.